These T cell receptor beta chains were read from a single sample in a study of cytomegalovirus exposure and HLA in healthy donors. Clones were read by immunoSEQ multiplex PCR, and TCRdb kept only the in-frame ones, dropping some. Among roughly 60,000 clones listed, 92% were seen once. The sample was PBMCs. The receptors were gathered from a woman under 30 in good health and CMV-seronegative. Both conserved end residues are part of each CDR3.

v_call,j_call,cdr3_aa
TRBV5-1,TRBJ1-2,CASSLGTSAGRLGYTF
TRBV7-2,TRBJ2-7,CASSPRTETLYYEQYF
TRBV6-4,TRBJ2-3,CASSDGSSGKTDTQYF
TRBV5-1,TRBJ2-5,CASSPGTGSETQYF
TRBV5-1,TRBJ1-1,CASSTGTVMNTEAFF
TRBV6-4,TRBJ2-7,CASSDVGQLNPTREQYF
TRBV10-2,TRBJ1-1,CASSDGTEAFF
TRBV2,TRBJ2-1,CASSVELAGVNEQFF
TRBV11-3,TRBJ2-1,CASSSTGSNEQFF
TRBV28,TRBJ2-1,CASSSHRSQDEQFF
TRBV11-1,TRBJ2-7,CASSFRGQAAYEQYF
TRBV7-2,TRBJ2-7,CASSPQLSRVYEQYF
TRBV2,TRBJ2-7,CASRRGTSIGYEQYF
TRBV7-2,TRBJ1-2,CASSLNTGDYGYTF
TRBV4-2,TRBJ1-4,CASSQLVPGQGGDATNEKLFF
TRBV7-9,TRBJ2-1,CASSLVGQGAGYNEQFF
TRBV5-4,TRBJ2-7,CASSFAGDEQYF